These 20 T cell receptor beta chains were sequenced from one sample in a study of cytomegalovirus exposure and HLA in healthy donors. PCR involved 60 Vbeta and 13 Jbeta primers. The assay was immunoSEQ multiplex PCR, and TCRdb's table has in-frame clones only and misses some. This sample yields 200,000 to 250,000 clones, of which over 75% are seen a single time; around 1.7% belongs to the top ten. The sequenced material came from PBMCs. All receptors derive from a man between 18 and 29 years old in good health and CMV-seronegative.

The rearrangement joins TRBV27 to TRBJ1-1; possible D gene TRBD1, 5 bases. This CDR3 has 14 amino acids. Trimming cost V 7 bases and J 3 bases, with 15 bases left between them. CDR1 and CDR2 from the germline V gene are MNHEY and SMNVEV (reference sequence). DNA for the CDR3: TGTGCCAGCAAACGGGCGGGAGGGGACACTGAAGCTTTCTTT. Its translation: CASKRAGGDTEAFF.

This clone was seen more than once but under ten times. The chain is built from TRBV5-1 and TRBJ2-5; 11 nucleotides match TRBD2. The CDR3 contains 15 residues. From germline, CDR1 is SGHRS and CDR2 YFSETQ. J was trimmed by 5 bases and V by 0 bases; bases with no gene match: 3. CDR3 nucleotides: TGCGCCAGCAGCTTGGAGGGACTAGCGGCGGAGACCCAGTACTTC. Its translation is CASSLEGLAAETQYF. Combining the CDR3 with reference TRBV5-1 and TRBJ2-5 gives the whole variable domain KAGVTQTPRYLIKTRGQQVTLSCSPISGHRSVSWYQQTPGQGLQFLFEYFSETQRNKGNFPGRFSGRQFSNSRSEMNVSTLELGDSALYLCASSLEGLAAETQYFGPGTRLLVL.

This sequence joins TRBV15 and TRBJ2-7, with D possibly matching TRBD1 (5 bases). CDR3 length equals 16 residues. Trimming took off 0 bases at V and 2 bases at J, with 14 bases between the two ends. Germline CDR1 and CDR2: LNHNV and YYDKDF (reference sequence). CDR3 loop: CATSRERAGWPYEQYF. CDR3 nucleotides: TGTGCCACCAGCAGAGAAAGGGCAGGGTGGCCCTACGAGCAGTACTTC. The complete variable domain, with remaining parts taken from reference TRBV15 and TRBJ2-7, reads DAMVIQNPRYQVTQFGKPVTLSCSQTLNHNVMYWYQQKSSQAPKLLFHYYDKDFNNEADTPDNFQSRRPNTSFCFLDIRSPGLGDTAMYLCATSRERAGWPYEQYFGPGTRLTVT.

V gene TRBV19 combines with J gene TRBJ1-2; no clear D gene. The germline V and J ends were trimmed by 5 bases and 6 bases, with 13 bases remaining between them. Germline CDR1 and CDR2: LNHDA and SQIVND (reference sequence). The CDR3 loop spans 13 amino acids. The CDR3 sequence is CASSPHTGNGYTF. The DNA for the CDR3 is TGTGCCAGTAGTCCCCACACGGGGAATGGCTACACCTTC.

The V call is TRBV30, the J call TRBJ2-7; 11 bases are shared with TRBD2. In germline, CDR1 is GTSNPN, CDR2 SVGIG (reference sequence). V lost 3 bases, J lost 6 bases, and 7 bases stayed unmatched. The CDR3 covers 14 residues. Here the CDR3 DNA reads TGTGCCTGGAGCTTTGGACTAGCGGGTGGCGAGCAGTACTTC. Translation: CAWSFGLAGGEQYF.

The CDR3 DNA follows: TGTGCCAGCAGTTACACAGGGGGACCAGATACGCAGTATTTT. The encoded protein is CASSYTGGPDTQYF. The J gene is TRBJ2-3, the V gene TRBV6-5; 8 bases are shared with TRBD1. The CDR3 is 14 amino acids. After removal of 2 bases from V and 4 bases from J, the junction contained 2 bases not matched to a gene. Germline CDR1 MNHEY, CDR2 SVGAGI.

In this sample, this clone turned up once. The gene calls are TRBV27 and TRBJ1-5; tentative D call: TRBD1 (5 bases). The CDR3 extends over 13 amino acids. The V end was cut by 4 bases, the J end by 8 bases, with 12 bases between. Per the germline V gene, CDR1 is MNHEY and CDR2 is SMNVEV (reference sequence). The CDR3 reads CASSSRDREPQHF. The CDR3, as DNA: TGTGCCAGCAGTTCCAGGGATAGGGAGCCCCAGCATTTT.

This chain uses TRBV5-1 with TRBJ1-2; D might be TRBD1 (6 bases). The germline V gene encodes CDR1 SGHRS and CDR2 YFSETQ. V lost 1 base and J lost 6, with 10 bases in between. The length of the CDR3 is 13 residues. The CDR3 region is CASSLSGADGYTF. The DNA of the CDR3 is TGCGCCAGCAGCTTGTCAGGGGCGGATGGCTACACCTTC.

CDR3 coding DNA: TGTGCCAGTAGTATCGTAGCGGGGGACACCGGGGAGCTGTTTTTT. This codes for CASSIVAGDTGELFF. The chain has TRBV19 and TRBJ2-2, with 9 bases matching TRBD2. The V gene's germline CDR1 is LNHDA and CDR2 SQIVND (reference sequence). The CDR3 spans 15 residues. The J segment lost 3 bases and the V segment lost 3 bases, leaving 2 bases of the junction unmatched.

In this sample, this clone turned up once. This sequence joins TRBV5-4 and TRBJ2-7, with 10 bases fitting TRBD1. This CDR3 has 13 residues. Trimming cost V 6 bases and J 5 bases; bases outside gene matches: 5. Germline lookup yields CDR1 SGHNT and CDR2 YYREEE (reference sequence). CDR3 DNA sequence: TGTGCCAGCACCGGGACAGGGGTCCACGAGCAGTACTTC. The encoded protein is CASTGTGVHEQYF.

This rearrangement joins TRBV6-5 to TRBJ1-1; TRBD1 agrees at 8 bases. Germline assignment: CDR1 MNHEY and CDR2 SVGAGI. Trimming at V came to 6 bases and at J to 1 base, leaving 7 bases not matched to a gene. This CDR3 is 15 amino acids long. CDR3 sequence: CASSTGGYGNTEAFF. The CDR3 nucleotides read TGTGCCAGCAGCACAGGGGGTTACGGGAACACTGAAGCTTTCTTT.

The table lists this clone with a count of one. This CDR3 reads CASTPRRDRIYNEQFF. The CDR3 coding sequence is TGCGCCAGCACCCCGCGAAGGGACAGGATTTACAATGAGCAGTTCTTC. The gene calls are TRBV5-1 and TRBJ2-1; the match to TRBD1 covers 8 bases. The CDR3 has 16 residues. The J segment lost 4 bases and the V segment lost 6 bases, leaving 12 bases of the junction unmatched. Germline assignment: CDR1 SGHRS and CDR2 YFSETQ.

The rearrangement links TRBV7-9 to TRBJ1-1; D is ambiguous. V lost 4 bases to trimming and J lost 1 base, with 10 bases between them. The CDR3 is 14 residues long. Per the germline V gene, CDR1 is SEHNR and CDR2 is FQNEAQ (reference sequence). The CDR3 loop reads CASSSNTRNTEAFF. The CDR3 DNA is TGTGCCAGCAGCTCCAATACCAGGAACACTGAAGCTTTCTTT.

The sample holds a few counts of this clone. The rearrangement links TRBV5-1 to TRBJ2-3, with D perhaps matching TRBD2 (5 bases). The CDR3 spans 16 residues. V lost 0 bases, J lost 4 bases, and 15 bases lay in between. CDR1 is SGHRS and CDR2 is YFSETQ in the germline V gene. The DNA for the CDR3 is TGCGCCAGCAGCTTGGAGTCCCTAGCTGGGGCAGATACGCAGTATTTT. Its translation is CASSLESLAGADTQYF.

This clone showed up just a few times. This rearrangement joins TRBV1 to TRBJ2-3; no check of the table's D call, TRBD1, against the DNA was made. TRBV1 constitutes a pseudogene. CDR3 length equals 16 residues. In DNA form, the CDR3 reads TGCACCAGCCCCAGACAGGACCAAGCTAGCACAGATACGCAGTATTTT. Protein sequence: CTSPRQDQASTDTQYF.

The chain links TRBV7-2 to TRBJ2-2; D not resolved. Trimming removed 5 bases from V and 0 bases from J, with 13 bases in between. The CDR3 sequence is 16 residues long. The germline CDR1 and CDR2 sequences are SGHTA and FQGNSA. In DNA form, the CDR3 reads TGTGCCAGCAGCCCCTCTGCGGCTGCGAACACCGGGGAGCTGTTTTTT. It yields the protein CASSPSAAANTGELFF.

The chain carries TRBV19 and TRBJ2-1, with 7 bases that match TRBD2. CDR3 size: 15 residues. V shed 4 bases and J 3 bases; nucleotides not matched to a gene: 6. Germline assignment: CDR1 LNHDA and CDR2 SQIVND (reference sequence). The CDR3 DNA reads TGTGCCAGTAGTAATGGACTAGAAGGCTACAATGAGCAGTTCTTC. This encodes CASSNGLEGYNEQFF.

This chain's CDR3 is CAWSEAGLTGELFF. CDR3 in DNA: TGTGCCTGGAGCGAAGCGGGACTCACCGGGGAGCTGTTTTTT. This chain links TRBV30 with TRBJ2-2; TRBD2 aligns across 7 bases. Germline CDR1 GTSNPN, CDR2 SVGIG (reference sequence). This CDR3 is built from 14 residues. With 3 bases clipped from V and 4 bases from J, the junction kept 5 bases outside the gene matches.

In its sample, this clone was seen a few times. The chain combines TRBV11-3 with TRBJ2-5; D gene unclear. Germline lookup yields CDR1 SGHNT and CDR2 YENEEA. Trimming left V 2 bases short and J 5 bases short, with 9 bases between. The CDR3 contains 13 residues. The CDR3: CASSLLSLETQYF. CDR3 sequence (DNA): TGTGCCAGCAGCTTATTATCGTTGGAGACCCAGTACTTC.

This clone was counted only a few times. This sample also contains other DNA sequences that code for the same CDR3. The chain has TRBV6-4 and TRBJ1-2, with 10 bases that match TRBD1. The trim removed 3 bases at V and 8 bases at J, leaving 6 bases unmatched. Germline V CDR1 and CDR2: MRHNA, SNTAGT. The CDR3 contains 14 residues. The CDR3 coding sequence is TGTGCCAGCAGTGATGGACAGGGGGTTTACGGCTACACCTTC. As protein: CASSDGQGVYGYTF.